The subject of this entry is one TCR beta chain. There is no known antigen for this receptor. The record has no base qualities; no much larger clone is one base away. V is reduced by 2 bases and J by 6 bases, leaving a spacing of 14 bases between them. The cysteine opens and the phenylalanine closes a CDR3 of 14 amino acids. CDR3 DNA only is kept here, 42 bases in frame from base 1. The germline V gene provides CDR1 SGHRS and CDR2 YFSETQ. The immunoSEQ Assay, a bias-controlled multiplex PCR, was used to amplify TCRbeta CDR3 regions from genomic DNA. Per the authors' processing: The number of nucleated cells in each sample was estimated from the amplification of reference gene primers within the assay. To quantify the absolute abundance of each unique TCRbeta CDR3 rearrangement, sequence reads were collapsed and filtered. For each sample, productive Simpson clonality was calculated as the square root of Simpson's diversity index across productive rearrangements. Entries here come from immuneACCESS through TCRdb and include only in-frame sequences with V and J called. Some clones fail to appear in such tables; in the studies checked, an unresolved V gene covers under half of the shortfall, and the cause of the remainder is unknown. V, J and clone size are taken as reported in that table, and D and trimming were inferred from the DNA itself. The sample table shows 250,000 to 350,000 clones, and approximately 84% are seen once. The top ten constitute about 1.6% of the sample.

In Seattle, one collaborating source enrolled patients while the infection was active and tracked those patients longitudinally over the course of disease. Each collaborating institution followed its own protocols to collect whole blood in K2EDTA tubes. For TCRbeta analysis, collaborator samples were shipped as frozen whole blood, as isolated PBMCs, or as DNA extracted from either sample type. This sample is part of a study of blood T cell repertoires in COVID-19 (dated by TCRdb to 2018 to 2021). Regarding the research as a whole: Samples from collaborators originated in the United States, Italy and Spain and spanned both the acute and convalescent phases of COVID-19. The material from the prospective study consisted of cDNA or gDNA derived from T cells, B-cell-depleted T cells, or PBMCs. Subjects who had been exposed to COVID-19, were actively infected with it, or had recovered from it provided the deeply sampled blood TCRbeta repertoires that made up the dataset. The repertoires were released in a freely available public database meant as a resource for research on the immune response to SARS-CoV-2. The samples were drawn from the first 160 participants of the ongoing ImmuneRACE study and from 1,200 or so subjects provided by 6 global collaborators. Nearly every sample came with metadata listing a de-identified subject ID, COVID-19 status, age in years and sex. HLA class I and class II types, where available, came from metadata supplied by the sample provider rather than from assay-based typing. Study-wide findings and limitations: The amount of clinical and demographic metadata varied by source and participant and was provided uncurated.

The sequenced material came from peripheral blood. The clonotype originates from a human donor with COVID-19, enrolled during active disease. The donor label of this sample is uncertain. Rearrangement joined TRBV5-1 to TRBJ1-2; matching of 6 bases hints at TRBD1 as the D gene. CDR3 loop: CASSFRLDRDGYTF. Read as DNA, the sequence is TGCGCCAGCAGCTTCCGTTTGGACAGAGATGGCTACACCTTC.